The T cell receptor (beta chain) under discussion was sequenced for a study of cytomegalovirus exposure and HLA in healthy donors. The germline CDR1 and CDR2 sequences are MGHRA and YSYEKL. Trimming removed 3 bases at V and 3 bases at J, with 12 bases between. The CDR3 spans 14 residues. The PCR made use of 60 Vbeta and 13 Jbeta primers. Assay: immunoSEQ multiplex PCR; the TCRdb copy retains only in-frame clones and omits some. The repertoire holds tens of thousands of clones, with about three quarters as singletons. The V call is TRBV4-1, the J call TRBJ2-7; weak D call: TRBD1 (6 bases). The material sequenced was PBMCs. The origin of this receptor is a woman aged 40 to 50 in good health and CMV-seropositive. CDR3 DNA sequence: TGCGCCAGCAGCCACCCGGGACATGGCTACGAGCAGTACTTC. Its protein is CASSHPGHGYEQYF.